The clone carrying this T cell receptor (beta chain) has only a few counts. Antigen specificity is unknown. CDR3 length: 16 amino acids. Germline loops: CDR1 SGHTA, CDR2 FQGNSA. Trimming removed 5 bases from V and 0 bases from J; junction bases left unmatched: 2. This entry belongs to a study of vaccination and CD4 T cells after COVID-19. Study-wide background: The study collected post-vaccine samples a median about 73 days after dose two, with a range of 14 to 241.

As for treatment: approximately 9-day PBMC culture with coronavirus spike peptide pools or control peptides (ViraFEST assay). There were positive PCR dates ranging from March to December 2020, all predating US Alpha, Beta and Delta variants. An Oncomine TCR Beta short-read assay was used to sequence the DNA from cultured CD4+ T cells. TCRdb re-derived calls from the PCR reads in MiXCR, one entry per CDR3 protein. The table lists approximately 15,000 distinct CDR3 sequences, about 67% of them singletons. This sequence was found in a human donor who had recovered from COVID-19. V gene TRBV7-2 combines with J gene TRBJ1-6; TRBD1 aligns across 9 bases. The sequencing sample was made of CD4+ T cells from blood, cultured in vitro. The CDR3 loop is CASSGQGSSYNSPLHF. CDR3 bases: TGTGCCAGCAGCGGACAGGGGAGCTCCTATAATTCACCCCTCCACTTT. Full variable domain (outside the CDR3, taken from reference TRBV7-2 and TRBJ1-6): GAGVSQSPSNKVTEKGKDVELRCDPISGHTALYWYRQSLGQGLEFLIYFQGNSAPDKSGLPSDRFSAERTGGSVSTLTIQRTQQEDSAVYLCASSGQGSSYNSPLHFGNGTRLTVT.